The clone carrying this TCR beta chain was observed at least ten times. Its specificity is not known. Of the isolated RNA, all was reverse transcribed, and so the sequenced material was expressed TCRB transcripts. Generated by immunoSEQ multiplex PCR, the TCRdb table keeps only in-frame clones and is missing some. Of 130,000 or so clones listed, roughly 15% were seen once; the top ten hold approximately 2.3%. This sample was taken from a study of beta chain features in type 1 diabetes. In the study overall: Analysis included roughly 100 million sorted cells drawn from all samples. Study-wide points: Shortening of TCRB CDR3s, moderate but significant, appeared in all four CD4+ subsets of Type 1 diabetes patients. Researchers reported that naive, central memory and Treg TCRB repertoires appeared more similar in patients than in healthy donors. Small HLA sub-analyses could not settle whether HLA shapes TCRB rearrangement.

CD4+ naive, central memory, regulatory and stem cell-like memory subsets were isolated by sorting on CD45RO/CCR7/CD25/CD127/CD95/CD27. The clonotype was recovered from a man aged 25 to 40 with type 1 diabetes. Material for sequencing was central memory CD4+ T cells from blood.

CDR3 residues: CASSPRTAADTQYF. In DNA, the CDR3 is TGTGCCAGCAGCCCCCGGACAGCGGCAGATACGCAGTATTTT. The chain uses TRBV7-9 and TRBJ2-3; D may be TRBD1 (6 bases). V was shortened by 5 bases and J by 4 bases, with 13 bases between the two germline ends. CDR3 length equals 14 residues. The V gene's germline CDR1 is SEHNR and CDR2 FQNEAQ (reference sequence).